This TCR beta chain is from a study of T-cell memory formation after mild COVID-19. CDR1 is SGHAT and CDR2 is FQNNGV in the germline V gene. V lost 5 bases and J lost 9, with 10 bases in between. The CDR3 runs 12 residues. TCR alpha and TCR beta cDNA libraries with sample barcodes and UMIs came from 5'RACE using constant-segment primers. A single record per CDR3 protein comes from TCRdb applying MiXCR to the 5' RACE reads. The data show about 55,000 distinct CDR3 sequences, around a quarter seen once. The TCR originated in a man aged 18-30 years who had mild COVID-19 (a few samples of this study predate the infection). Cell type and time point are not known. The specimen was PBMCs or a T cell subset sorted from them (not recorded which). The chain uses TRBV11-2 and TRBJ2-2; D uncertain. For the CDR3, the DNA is TGTGCCAGCAGCCTGTTAACGAGGGAGCTGTTTTTT. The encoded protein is CASSLLTRELFF.